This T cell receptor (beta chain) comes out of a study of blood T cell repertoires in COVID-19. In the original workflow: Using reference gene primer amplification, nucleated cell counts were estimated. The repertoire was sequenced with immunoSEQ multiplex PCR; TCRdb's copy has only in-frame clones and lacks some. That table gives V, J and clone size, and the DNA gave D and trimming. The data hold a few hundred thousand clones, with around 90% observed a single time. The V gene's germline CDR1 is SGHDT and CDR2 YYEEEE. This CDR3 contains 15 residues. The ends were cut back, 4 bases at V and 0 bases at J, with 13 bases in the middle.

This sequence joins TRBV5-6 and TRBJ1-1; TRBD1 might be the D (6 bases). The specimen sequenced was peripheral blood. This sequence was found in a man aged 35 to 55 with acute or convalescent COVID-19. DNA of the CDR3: TGTGCCAGCAGCCACGGACAGTATATGAACACTGAAGCTTTCTTT. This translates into CASSHGQYMNTEAFF.